This T cell receptor (beta chain) derives from a study of blood T cell repertoires in COVID-19. Study in general: T cells, B-cell-depleted T cells, or PBMCs provided the cDNA or gDNA that served as material.

In the study's own analysis: Using reference gene primer amplification, nucleated cell counts were estimated. The data were produced by immunoSEQ multiplex PCR, yet TCRdb's version contains in-frame clones alone and is incomplete. The V and J calls and clone size were taken over from that table, and D and trimming were inferred from the DNA. The data contain about 220,000 clones, 88% of them singletons. Donors were grouped by their self-reported clinical history. Recovered status applied to Cohort 3 donors who had two consecutive negative PCRs. It also applied to those with clearance or with symptom resolution. The CDR3 extends over 12 amino acids. The V and J ends lost 6 bases and 10 bases, in that order; junction bases with no gene match: 8. Germline-derived CDR1 and CDR2 are SEHNR and FQNEAQ (reference sequence).

Sequences were obtained from PBMCs or T cells enriched from blood (not recorded which). This sequence was found in a woman in her 30s who had recovered from COVID-19. The chain uses TRBV7-9 and TRBJ1-2; TRBD1 matches 7 bases. In nucleotides, the CDR3 is TGTGCCAGCAGAACACCACAGGGGAACTACACCTTC. Translation gives CASRTPQGNYTF. The full variable domain, completed using reference TRBV7-9 and TRBJ1-2, is DTGVSQNPRHKITKRGQNVTFRCDPISEHNRLYWYRQTLGQGPEFLTYFQNEAQLEKSRLLSDRFSAERPKGSFSTLEIQRTEQGDSAMYLCASRTPQGNYTFGSGTRLTVV.